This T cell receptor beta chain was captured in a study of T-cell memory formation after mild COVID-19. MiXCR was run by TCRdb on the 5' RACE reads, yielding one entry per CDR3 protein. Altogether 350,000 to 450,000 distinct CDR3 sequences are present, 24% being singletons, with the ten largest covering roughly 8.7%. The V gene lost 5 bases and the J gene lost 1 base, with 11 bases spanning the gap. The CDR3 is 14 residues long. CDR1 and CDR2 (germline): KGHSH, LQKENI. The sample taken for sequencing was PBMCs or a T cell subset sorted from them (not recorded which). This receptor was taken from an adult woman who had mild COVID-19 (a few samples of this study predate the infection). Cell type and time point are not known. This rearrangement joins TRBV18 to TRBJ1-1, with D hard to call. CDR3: CASSITTRNTEAFF. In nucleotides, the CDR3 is TGTGCCAGCTCAATAACTACAAGGAACACTGAAGCTTTCTTT.